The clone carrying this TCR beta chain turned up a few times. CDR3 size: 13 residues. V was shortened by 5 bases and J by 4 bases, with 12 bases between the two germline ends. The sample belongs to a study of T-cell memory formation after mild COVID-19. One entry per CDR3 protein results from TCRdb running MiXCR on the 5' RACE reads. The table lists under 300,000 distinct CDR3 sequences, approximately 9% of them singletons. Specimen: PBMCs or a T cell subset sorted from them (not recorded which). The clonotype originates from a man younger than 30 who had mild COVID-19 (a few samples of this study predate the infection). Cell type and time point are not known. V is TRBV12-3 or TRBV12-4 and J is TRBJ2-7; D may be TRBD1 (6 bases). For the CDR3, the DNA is TGTGCCAGCAGTCAAGGGGGTTGGTACGAGCAGTACTTC. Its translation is CASSQGGWYEQYF.